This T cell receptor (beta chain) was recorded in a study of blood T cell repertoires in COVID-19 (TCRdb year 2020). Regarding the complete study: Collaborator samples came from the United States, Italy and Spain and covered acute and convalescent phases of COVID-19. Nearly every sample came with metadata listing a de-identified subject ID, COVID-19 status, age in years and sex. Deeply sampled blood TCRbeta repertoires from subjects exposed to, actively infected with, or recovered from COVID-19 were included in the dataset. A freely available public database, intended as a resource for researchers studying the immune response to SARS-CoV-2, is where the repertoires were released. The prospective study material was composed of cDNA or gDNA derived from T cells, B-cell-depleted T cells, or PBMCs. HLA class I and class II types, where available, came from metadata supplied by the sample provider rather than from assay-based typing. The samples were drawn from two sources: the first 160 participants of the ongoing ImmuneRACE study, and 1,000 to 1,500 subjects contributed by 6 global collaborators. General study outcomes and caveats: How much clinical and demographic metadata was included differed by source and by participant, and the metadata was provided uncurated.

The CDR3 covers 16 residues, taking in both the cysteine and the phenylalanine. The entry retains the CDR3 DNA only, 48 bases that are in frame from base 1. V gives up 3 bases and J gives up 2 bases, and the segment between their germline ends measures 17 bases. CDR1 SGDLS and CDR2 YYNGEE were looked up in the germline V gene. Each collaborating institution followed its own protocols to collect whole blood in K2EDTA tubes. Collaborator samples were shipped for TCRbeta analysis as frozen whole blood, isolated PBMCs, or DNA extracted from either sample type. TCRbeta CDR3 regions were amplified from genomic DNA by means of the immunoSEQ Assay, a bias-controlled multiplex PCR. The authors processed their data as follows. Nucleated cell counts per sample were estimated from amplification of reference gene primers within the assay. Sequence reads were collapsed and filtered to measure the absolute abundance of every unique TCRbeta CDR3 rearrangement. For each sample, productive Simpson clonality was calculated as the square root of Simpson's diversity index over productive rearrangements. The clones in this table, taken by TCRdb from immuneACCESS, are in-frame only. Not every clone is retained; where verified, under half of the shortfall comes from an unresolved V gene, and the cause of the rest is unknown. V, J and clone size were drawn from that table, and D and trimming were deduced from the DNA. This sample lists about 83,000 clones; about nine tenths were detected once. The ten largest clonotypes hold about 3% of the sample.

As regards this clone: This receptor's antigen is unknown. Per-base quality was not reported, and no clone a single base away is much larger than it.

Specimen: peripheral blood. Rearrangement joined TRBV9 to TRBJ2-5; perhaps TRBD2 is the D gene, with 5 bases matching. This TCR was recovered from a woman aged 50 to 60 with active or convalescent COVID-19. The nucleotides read TGTGCCAGCAGCGCCTGGGCAGGAGTAGCGCAAGAGACCCAGTACTTC. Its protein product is CASSAWAGVAQETQYF. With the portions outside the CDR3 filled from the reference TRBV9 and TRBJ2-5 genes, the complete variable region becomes DSGVTQTPKHLITATGQRVTLRCSPRSGDLSVYWYQQSLDQGLQFLIQYYNGEERAKGNILERFSAQQFPDLHSELNLSSLELGDSALYFCASSAWAGVAQETQYFGPGTRLLVL.